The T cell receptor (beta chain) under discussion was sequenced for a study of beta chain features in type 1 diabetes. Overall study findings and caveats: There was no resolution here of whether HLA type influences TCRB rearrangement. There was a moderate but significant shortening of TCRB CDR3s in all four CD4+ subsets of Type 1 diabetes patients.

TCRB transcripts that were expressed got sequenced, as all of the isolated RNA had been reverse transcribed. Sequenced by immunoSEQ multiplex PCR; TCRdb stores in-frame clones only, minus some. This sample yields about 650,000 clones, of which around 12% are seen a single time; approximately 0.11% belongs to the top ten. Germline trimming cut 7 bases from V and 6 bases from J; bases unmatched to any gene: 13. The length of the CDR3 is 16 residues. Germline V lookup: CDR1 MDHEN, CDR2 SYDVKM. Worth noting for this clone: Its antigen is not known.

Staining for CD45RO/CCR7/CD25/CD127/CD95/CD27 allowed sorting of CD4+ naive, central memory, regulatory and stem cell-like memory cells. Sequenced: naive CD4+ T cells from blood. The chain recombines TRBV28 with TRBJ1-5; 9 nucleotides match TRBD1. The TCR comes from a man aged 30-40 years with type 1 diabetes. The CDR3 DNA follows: TGTGCCAGCATTCCGAGTTCCGGGACAGGGAGTCAGCCCCAGCATTTT. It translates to CASIPSSGTGSQPQHF.